This T cell receptor beta chain stems from a study of T cell responses to AZD1222 COVID-19 vaccine. Study-level findings and limits: Donors, mostly white British, included more females; clonal diversity was possibly underestimated.

A note on this clone: Its antigen remains unknown.

Using immunoSEQ multiplex PCR, the repertoire was profiled, and TCRdb retains in-frame clones only, with some absent. The table lists 90,000 to 120,000 clones, nearly 95% of them singletons. From germline, CDR1 is SEHNR and CDR2 FQNEAQ (reference sequence). V lost 4 bases, J lost 6 bases, and 18 bases lay in between. The CDR3 length is 15 residues. This rearrangement joins TRBV7-9 to TRBJ1-1, with a tentative D call TRBD1 (5 bases). The specimen comprised peripheral blood, sampled on day 0 of AZD1222 vaccination. The TCR was taken from an adult in good health. This CDR3 reads CASSSPWAGGAEAFF. CDR3 DNA: TGTGCCAGCAGCTCTCCCTGGGCCGGGGGTGCTGAAGCTTTCTTT.